This passage covers 4 T cell receptor beta chains from one sample sequenced in a study of control samples from healthy donors and cancer patients (dated by TCRdb to about 2020). Library method: the immunoSEQ multiplex PCR assay. TCRdb holds this immuneACCESS table with in-frame rearrangements only. Some clones are missing; in checked studies, unresolved V genes explain under half, and the rest has no known cause. The sample data list 400,000 to 450,000 clones, and over 75% of these were observed just once. The ten largest clones represent 5.5% to 8% of the sample. Sequencing used PBMCs. These TCRs come from a man aged 40-49 years with head and neck cancer.

This clone was detected only once. The same CDR3 can be traced to other DNA sequences in this sample. The chain employs TRBV6-5 and TRBJ2-2, with D unresolved. Germline V lookup: CDR1 MNHEY, CDR2 SVGAGI. V gave up 0 bases and J gave up 0 bases, with 8 bases separating them. The CDR3 spans 16 residues. CDR3 in amino acids: CASSYSGSANTGELFF. DNA for the CDR3: TGTGCCAGCAGTTACTCGGGCAGCGCGAACACCGGGGAGCTGTTTTTT.

The genes are TRBV2 and TRBJ2-1, with 9 bases matching TRBD1. Germline CDR1 and CDR2: SNHLY and FYNNEI. With V trimmed by 3 bases and J by 8 bases, 8 bases remained unmatched. CDR3 size: 15 residues. The CDR3 DNA is TGTGCCAGCAGTGAGTCCGGGACAGGGTTCGATGAGCAGTTCTTC. Encoded protein: CASSESGTGFDEQFF. Together with reference TRBV2 and TRBJ2-1, the CDR3 gives the full variable domain: EPEVTQTPSHQVTQMGQEVILRCVPISNHLYFYWYRQILGQKVEFLVSFYNNEISEKSEIFDDQFSVERPDGSNFTLKIRSTKLEDSAMYFCASSESGTGFDEQFFGPGTRLTVL.

The V and J genes are TRBV19 and TRBJ1-2; 8 nucleotides agree with TRBD1. Looked up from germline, CDR1 is LNHDA and CDR2 is SQIVND (reference sequence). The length of the CDR3 is 15 residues. V trimming: 5 bases; J trimming: 2 bases; junction bases outside the gene matches: 7. The CDR3 is CASSDRTGPNYGYTF. DNA for the CDR3: TGTGCCAGTAGTGACCGGACAGGGCCGAACTATGGCTACACCTTC.

This clone is a singleton in its sample. This chain uses TRBV27 with TRBJ2-3, with D possibly being TRBD2 (6 bases). CDR3 length: 15 amino acids. Between the trimmed V and J ends, which lost 2 bases and 2 bases, there was a span of 11 bases. Germline-derived CDR1 and CDR2 are MNHEY and SMNVEV (reference sequence). CDR3 sequence reads: CASSLAEGYTDTQYF. The DNA of the CDR3 is TGTGCCAGCAGTTTAGCGGAGGGCTACACAGATACGCAGTATTTT.